These 17 T cell receptor beta chains were all obtained from the same sample, sequenced in a study of T cell responses to AZD1222 COVID-19 vaccine. Profiling relied on immunoSEQ multiplex PCR, and the TCRdb table lists in-frame clones only, not all of them. The sample has about 39,000 clones, just over 85% seen once. Sample: peripheral blood, taken 28 days after the second dose of the MenACWY control vaccine. These receptors came from an adult who received the MenACWY meningococcal vaccine as a control.

The J gene is TRBJ2-2, the V gene TRBV28, with a tentative D call TRBD1 (6 bases). With 5 bases removed from V and 8 bases from J, the gap between germline ends came to 15 bases. Germline assignment: CDR1 MDHEN and CDR2 SYDVKM. The CDR3 is 14 amino acids. The CDR3 loop is CASSPQRGGGELFF. The CDR3 region has the DNA TGTGCCAGCAGTCCCCAACGAGGGGGAGGGGAGCTGTTTTTT. Full variable domain (missing parts from reference TRBV28 and TRBJ2-2): DVKVTQSSRYLVKRTGEKVFLECVQDMDHENMFWYRQDPGLGLRLIYFSYDVKMKEKGDIPEGYSVSREKKERFSLILESASTNQTSMYLCASSPQRGGGELFFGEGSRLTVL.

The chain carries TRBV2 and TRBJ2-1; tentative D call: TRBD2 (5 bases). CDR3 length: 14 residues. Germline V lookup: CDR1 SNHLY, CDR2 FYNNEI. Trimming pared 6 bases from V and 5 bases from J, leaving 14 bases between. The CDR3 region is CASREDWSHNEQFF. The CDR3 DNA reads as TGTGCCAGCAGGGAGGACTGGTCCCACAATGAGCAGTTCTTC.

V and J are TRBV5-1 and TRBJ1-4; TRBD1 aligns across 10 bases. The CDR3 is made up of 15 amino acids. Unmatched junction bases numbered 5, after V lost 1 base and J lost 8 bases. The V gene's germline CDR1 is SGHRS and CDR2 YFSETQ. The CDR3 DNA reads TGCGCCAGCAGCTTGTTGGGACAGGGGTACGAAAAACTGTTTTTT. It encodes CASSLLGQGYEKLFF.

V and J are TRBV6-5 and TRBJ1-2; D not resolved. Deletions cut 7 bases from V and 5 bases from J, with 20 bases between. Germline V gene data show CDR1 as MNHEY and CDR2 as SVGAGI. This CDR3 is built from 15 residues. For the CDR3, the DNA is TGTGCCAGCACCCCCCCCTCAGGACGTTATTATGGCTACACCTTC. Protein product: CASTPPSGRYYGYTF.

CDR3 bases: TGTGCCAGCACCGAAAGGGACAGGATTTACTACGAGCAGTACTTC. Translating gives CASTERDRIYYEQYF. V is TRBV6-5 and J is TRBJ2-7; 8 bases align to TRBD1. This CDR3 spans 15 amino acids. Germline V gene lookup returns CDR1 MNHEY and CDR2 SVGAGI. J gave up 3 bases and V 7 bases, and 11 bases lay outside the gene matches.

The chain links TRBV19 to TRBJ1-6; the match to TRBD1 covers 11 bases. Germline V gives CDR1 LNHDA, CDR2 SQIVND (reference sequence). CDR3 length equals 15 residues. V lost 3 bases, J lost 6 bases, and 1 base stayed unmatched. The CDR3 reads CASSIGTGGNSPLHF. Here the CDR3 DNA reads TGTGCCAGTAGTATCGGGACAGGGGGTAATTCACCCCTCCACTTT.

This chain uses TRBV2 with TRBJ2-7; 7 positions match TRBD1. Germline V gene data show CDR1 as SNHLY and CDR2 as FYNNEI. The CDR3 spans 14 residues. The V gene end was trimmed by 4 bases and the J gene end by 2 bases; junction bases not matched to a gene: 5. The chain's CDR3 is CASSGGQGAYEQYF. The DNA of the CDR3 is TGTGCCAGCAGTGGAGGGCAGGGGGCCTACGAGCAGTACTTC.

The chain has TRBV27 and TRBJ1-6; 8 nucleotides agree with TRBD1. V dropped 5 bases and J dropped 4; count of bases not matched to a gene: 13. Germline lookup yields CDR1 MNHEY and CDR2 SMNVEV (reference sequence). The CDR3 has 18 amino acids. CDR3 nucleotides: TGTGCCAGCAGTGCATCACCGGTACGGACAGGGTATAATTCACCCCTCCACTTT. Its translation is CASSASPVRTGYNSPLHF.

The chain employs TRBV2 and TRBJ1-5; D remains ambiguous. Deletions cut 5 bases from V and 1 base from J, with 12 bases between. The CDR3 length is 15 residues. CDR1 and CDR2 (germline): SNHLY, FYNNEI. CDR3 in amino acids: CASSTGRASNQPQHF. Here the CDR3 DNA reads TGTGCCAGCAGTACCGGGAGGGCGAGCAATCAGCCCCAGCATTTT.

The J gene is TRBJ1-4, the V gene TRBV5-6; 9 bases agree with TRBD1. After removal of 3 bases from V and 0 bases from J, the junction contained 3 bases not matched to a gene. CDR1 and CDR2 from the germline V gene are SGHDT and YYEEEE. The CDR3 loop spans 16 amino acids. The CDR3 DNA is TGTGCCAGCAGCTCAGACAGGGGGACAACTAATGAAAAACTGTTTTTT. It encodes CASSSDRGTTNEKLFF.

The chain employs TRBV4-1 and TRBJ1-6; D remains unclear. The CDR3 covers 15 residues. Looked up from germline, CDR1 is MGHRA and CDR2 is YSYEKL. V was clipped by 0 bases and J by 10 bases, with 13 bases between them. CDR3 sequence (DNA): TGCGCCAGCAGCCAAGATCGTATTCGGGAGTCACCCCTCCACTTT. The encoded protein is CASSQDRIRESPLHF.

V and J are TRBV10-1 and TRBJ2-7; 10 bases are a match to TRBD1. Trimming at V came to 3 bases and at J to 3 bases, leaving 2 bases not matched to a gene. Germline-derived CDR1 and CDR2 are WNHNN and SYGVQD (reference sequence). CDR3 length: 14 residues. The CDR3, as DNA: TGCGCCAGCAGTGATGGGACAGGGGTCTACGAGCAGTACTTC. Its protein is CASSDGTGVYEQYF.

The chain carries TRBV9 and TRBJ2-3; D remains ambiguous. Germline CDR1 and CDR2: SGDLS and YYNGEE. V lost 0 bases, J lost 0 bases, and 8 bases lay in between. This CDR3 has 15 residues. The CDR3 sequence is CASSVAEISTDTQYF. The CDR3 bases are TGTGCCAGCAGCGTAGCAGAAATAAGCACAGATACGCAGTATTTT.

The genes are TRBV7-2 and TRBJ1-3; 7 bases map to TRBD1. J lost 9 bases, V lost 6 bases, and 14 bases had no gene match. This CDR3 has 15 amino acids. Per the germline V gene, CDR1 is SGHTA and CDR2 is FQGNSA. The CDR3 DNA reads TGTGCCAGCAGTTCTGACAGGGCGGGGGGGAGCACCATATATTTT. Translation: CASSSDRAGGSTIYF.

The rearrangement joins TRBV11-2 to TRBJ1-1; 7 nucleotides match TRBD1. The length of the CDR3 is 13 residues. CDR1 and CDR2 from the germline V gene are SGHAT and FQNNGV. The V and J ends lost 3 bases and 11 bases, in that order; junction bases with no gene match: 9. In nucleotides, the CDR3 is TGTGCCAGCAGCTTTTACGGACCAGGGGGGGCTTTCTTT. This codes for CASSFYGPGGAFF.

The rearrangement uses TRBV27 and TRBJ1-5; D gene uncertain. Trimming removed 3 bases from V and 2 bases from J, with 8 bases in between. The CDR3 runs to 14 residues. Germline CDR1 is MNHEY and CDR2 is SMNVEV (reference sequence). CDR3 nucleotide sequence: TGTGCCAGCAGTTTGCGGCAGGGCAATCAGCCCCAGCATTTT. It encodes CASSLRQGNQPQHF.

This clone was recorded once. The CDR3 DNA reads TGTGCCAGCAGGGGGACAGCCCACGAGCAGTACTTC. Protein sequence: CASRGTAHEQYF. This chain links TRBV2 with TRBJ2-7; TRBD1 aligns across 7 bases. The V gene's germline CDR1 is SNHLY and CDR2 FYNNEI. The CDR3 has 12 amino acids. J was trimmed by 5 bases and V by 6 bases; bases with no gene match: 4. The whole variable domain, filled in from reference TRBV2 and TRBJ2-7, reads EPEVTQTPSHQVTQMGQEVILRCVPISNHLYFYWYRQILGQKVEFLVSFYNNEISEKSEIFDDQFSVERPDGSNFTLKIRSTKLEDSAMYFCASRGTAHEQYFGPGTRLTVT.